These 28 T cell receptor beta chains were all obtained from the same sample, sequenced in a study of PD-1 blockade in mismatch repair-deficient tumors. TCRdb keeps only in-frame clones here, not all; method: immunoSEQ multiplex PCR. The sample contains 75,000 to 85,000 clones, 81% of which appear only once. This specimen consisted of peripheral blood, obtained 12 weeks after starting pembrolizumab. All receptors derive from an adult with mismatch repair-deficient cancer.

The V gene is TRBV5-1, the J gene TRBJ1-2; no clear D. Germline assignment: CDR1 SGHRS and CDR2 YFSETQ. V lost 0 bases to trimming and J lost 2 bases, with 11 bases between them. This CDR3 has 15 amino acids. This chain's CDR3 is CASSLGPPVNYGYTF. Here the CDR3 DNA reads TGCGCCAGCAGCTTGGGCCCCCCAGTGAACTATGGCTACACCTTC.

The chain uses TRBV27 and TRBJ1-1; possible D gene TRBD1, 6 bases. The CDR3 length is 14 residues. CDR1 and CDR2 from the germline V gene are MNHEY and SMNVEV (reference sequence). The V gene lost 5 bases and the J gene lost 8 bases, with 18 bases spanning the gap. This CDR3 reads CASSLGGGLGEAFF. CDR3 bases: TGTGCCAGCAGTCTAGGGGGGGGGCTAGGCGAAGCTTTCTTT.

This clone was found once. V gene TRBV27 combines with J gene TRBJ2-6, with D possibly called TRBD1 or TRBD2 (6 bases each). Germline V gene lookup returns CDR1 MNHEY and CDR2 SMNVEV (reference sequence). This CDR3 region has 16 residues. Trimming shortened V by 4 bases and J by 0 bases, and 10 bases separated the two germline ends. CDR3 loop: CASSSGGYSGANVLTF. The CDR3 region has the DNA TGTGCCAGCAGTTCCGGGGGCTACTCTGGGGCCAACGTCCTGACTTTC.

The J gene is TRBJ2-7, the V gene TRBV7-6; TRBD1 matches 8 bases. J gave up 0 bases and V 0 bases, and 7 bases lay outside the gene matches. The CDR3 consists of 17 residues. Germline CDR1 reads SGHVS; CDR2 reads FNYEAQ. The CDR3 region has the DNA TGTGCCAGCAGCTTAGCGAAATCGGGGACAGGCTCCTACGAGCAGTACTTC. Translating it yields CASSLAKSGTGSYEQYF.

This clone was detected only a few times. This rearrangement joins TRBV7-2 to TRBJ2-3, with 7 bases lining up with TRBD2. The J segment lost 3 bases and the V segment lost 2 bases, leaving 8 bases of the junction unmatched. Per the germline V gene, CDR1 is SGHTA and CDR2 is FQGNSA. This CDR3 spans 16 amino acids. The CDR3, as DNA: TGTGCCAGCAGCTTATATGGGGGGGTCGGTACAGATACGCAGTATTTT. Translation gives CASSLYGGVGTDTQYF.

V and J are TRBV30 and TRBJ2-1, with D unclear. The V gene's germline CDR1 is GTSNPN and CDR2 SVGIG (reference sequence). V was cut by 0 bases and J by 8 bases, with 5 bases left in between. The CDR3 loop spans 11 amino acids. The CDR3 is CAWSVNDEQFF. CDR3 sequence (DNA): TGTGCCTGGAGTGTAAACGATGAGCAGTTCTTC.

The chain uses TRBV9 and TRBJ2-1, with D possibly TRBD2 on 6 matching bases. Germline V gene lookup returns CDR1 SGDLS and CDR2 YYNGEE. This CDR3 spans 15 amino acids. V was shortened by 1 base and J by 0 bases, with 8 bases between the two germline ends. CDR3 DNA sequence: TGTGCCAGCAGCGTACGGGGGAGCTCCTACAATGAGCAGTTCTTC. As protein: CASSVRGSSYNEQFF.

This clone was recorded once. CDR3 region: CASAGTSGQETQYF. CDR3 DNA: TGTGCCAGTGCTGGGACTAGCGGCCAAGAGACCCAGTACTTC. The chain has TRBV19 and TRBJ2-5, with 11 bases that match TRBD2. The CDR3 length is 14 residues. Germline CDR1 LNHDA, CDR2 SQIVND (reference sequence). V trimming: 8 bases; J trimming: 1 base; junction bases outside the gene matches: 3.

The chain uses TRBV15 and TRBJ1-1; D uncertain. Germline CDR1 and CDR2: LNHNV and YYDKDF (reference sequence). The V gene lost 3 bases and the J gene lost 5 bases, with 16 bases spanning the gap. The CDR3 consists of 15 residues. The CDR3 nucleotides are TGTGCCACCAGCAGGACCCGCAGGAGGGTAACTGAAGCTTTCTTT. Translating it yields CATSRTRRRVTEAFF.

The rearrangement uses TRBV7-3 and TRBJ2-3; no firm D call. V shed 4 bases and J shed 2 bases, with 7 bases lying between them. Germline V CDR1 and CDR2: SGHTA, FQGTGA. The CDR3 covers 13 residues. CDR3: CASSSGPTDTQYF. The CDR3, as DNA: TGTGCCAGCAGCTCCGGACCCACAGATACGCAGTATTTT.

This chain joins TRBV10-3 and TRBJ2-1; TRBD2 is a possible D gene (7 bases). The CDR3 loop spans 15 amino acids. The V end was cut by 8 bases, the J end by 8 bases, with 22 bases between. Germline V lookup: CDR1 ENHRY, CDR2 SYGVKD. The CDR3 here is CAIRGADGSLDEQFF. In nucleotides, the CDR3 is TGTGCCATCCGGGGGGCCGACGGGAGTCTCGATGAGCAGTTCTTC.

This clone was picked up one time. This rearrangement joins TRBV30 to TRBJ2-3; D is unclear. The CDR3 has 14 amino acids. Germline assignment: CDR1 GTSNPN and CDR2 SVGIG (reference sequence). Trimming removed 1 base from V and 3 bases from J, with 11 bases in between. The CDR3 nucleotides are TGTGCCTGGAGTGGGAGCCCCGGGACAGATACGCAGTATTTT. It codes for CAWSGSPGTDTQYF.

Only a few counts were recorded for this clone. This CDR3 is also generated by other DNA sequences in the sample. The chain uses TRBV7-2 and TRBJ2-1; D gene unclear. The CDR3 length is 13 residues. Trimming removed 3 bases from V and 8 bases from J, with 11 bases in between. Germline loops: CDR1 SGHTA, CDR2 FQGNSA. DNA for the CDR3: TGTGCCAGCAGCTTCTCTGGTGGCGATGAGCAGTTCTTC. Translating it yields CASSFSGGDEQFF.

This rearrangement joins TRBV11-2 to TRBJ2-7; no reliable D call. The CDR3 runs to 15 residues. The germline V and J ends were trimmed by 2 bases and 6 bases, with 17 bases remaining between them. Germline V gives CDR1 SGHAT, CDR2 FQNNGV. Here the CDR3 reads CASSLIPRSSGEQYF. In nucleotides, the CDR3 is TGTGCCAGCAGCTTAATTCCCCGATCTTCGGGCGAGCAGTACTTC.

The genes are TRBV7-9 and TRBJ2-5; a weak D match, TRBD2 (5 bases). Germline assignment: CDR1 SEHNR and CDR2 FQNEAQ (reference sequence). This CDR3 spans 14 amino acids. The germline V and J ends were trimmed by 5 bases and 3 bases, with 13 bases remaining between them. CDR3 nucleotide sequence: TGTGCCAGCAGCCGGGAAGGGTTCGAAGAGACCCAGTACTTC. Its protein is CASSREGFEETQYF.

CDR3 in amino acids: CASSNRERETQYF. The DNA for the CDR3 is TGTGCCAGCAGTAACAGGGAGAGGGAGACCCAGTACTTC. The chain couples TRBV6-1 to TRBJ2-5; D might be TRBD1 (6 bases). CDR3 length: 13 amino acids. Trimming cost V 5 bases and J 5 bases, with 12 bases left between them. Per the germline V gene, CDR1 is MNHNS and CDR2 is SASEGT.

The V gene is TRBV13, the J gene TRBJ2-7; no definite D call. CDR1 PRHDT and CDR2 FYEKMQ come from the germline V gene (reference sequence). V dropped 5 bases and J dropped 2 bases, with 4 bases sitting between them. The CDR3 covers 11 residues. The CDR3 coding sequence is TGTGCCAGCAGCACGCCCTACGAGCAGTACTTC. It is translated as CASSTPYEQYF.

The chain has TRBV13 and TRBJ2-1; D is possibly TRBD1 or TRBD2 (5 bases each). This CDR3 has 15 residues. Trimming stripped 5 bases from V and 3 bases from J, with 14 bases between. Germline assignment: CDR1 PRHDT and CDR2 FYEKMQ (reference sequence). The CDR3 sequence is CASSPRRGDYNEQFF. CDR3 coding DNA: TGTGCCAGCAGCCCCCGCCGGGGCGACTACAATGAGCAGTTCTTC.

The chain employs TRBV6-1 and TRBJ1-2; perhaps TRBD1 as D (5 bases). The ends were cut back, 4 bases at V and 8 bases at J, with 11 bases in the middle. Germline CDR1 and CDR2: MNHNS and SASEGT. This CDR3 contains 12 residues. CDR3 residues: CASSGGKRGYTF. CDR3 DNA sequence: TGTGCCAGCAGTGGGGGGAAGAGGGGCTACACCTTC.

The sample holds a few counts of this clone. This chain uses TRBV5-1 with TRBJ2-7, with D hard to call. Germline values: CDR1 SGHRS, CDR2 YFSETQ. This CDR3 is 13 amino acids long. Trimming took 0 bases from V and 5 from J, leaving 9 bases between them. This CDR3 reads CASSLDRPDEQYF. The CDR3, as DNA: TGCGCCAGCAGCTTGGACCGGCCAGACGAGCAGTACTTC.

The V call is TRBV5-1, the J call TRBJ1-1; 7 bases align to TRBD1. This CDR3 has 14 residues. The junction had 8 bases not matched to a gene; V was cut back by 4 bases and J by 5 bases. Germline V gene sequence: CDR1 SGHRS, CDR2 YFSETQ. CDR3 coding DNA: TGCGCCAGCAGCGGCACAGGGGTAGGGACTGAAGCTTTCTTT. Translated: CASSGTGVGTEAFF. The full variable domain, completed using reference TRBV5-1 and TRBJ1-1, is KAGVTQTPRYLIKTRGQQVTLSCSPISGHRSVSWYQQTPGQGLQFLFEYFSETQRNKGNFPGRFSGRQFSNSRSEMNVSTLELGDSALYLCASSGTGVGTEAFFGQGTRLTVV.

Details on this clone: This specimen includes other DNA sequences encoding the same CDR3. This rearrangement joins TRBV7-3 to TRBJ2-6; 7 nucleotides match TRBD1. This CDR3 is 19 amino acids long. The germline CDR1 and CDR2 sequences are SGHTA and FQGTGA. Unmatched junction bases numbered 17, after V lost 5 bases and J lost 4 bases. The CDR3 is CASSKTHGTVLSGANVLTF. The CDR3, as DNA: TGTGCCAGCAGCAAAACCCATGGGACAGTCTTGTCGGGGGCCAACGTCCTGACTTTC.

CDR3 sequence (DNA): TGTGCCAGCTCACCACTCGGGGGAAGCAATGAGCAGTTCTTC. It is translated as CASSPLGGSNEQFF. This sequence joins TRBV18 and TRBJ2-1; weak D call: TRBD2 (6 bases). V lost 1 base to trimming and J lost 6 bases, with 10 bases between them. The V gene's germline CDR1 is KGHSH and CDR2 LQKENI. The CDR3 runs 14 residues.

J is TRBJ2-1 and V is TRBV10-1; D remains ambiguous. Trimming took 2 bases from V and 2 from J, leaving 10 bases between them. Per the germline V gene, CDR1 is WNHNN and CDR2 is SYGVQD (reference sequence). The CDR3 is 15 amino acids. The chain's CDR3 is CASSEAGSPYNEQFF. DNA for the CDR3: TGCGCCAGCAGTGAGGCAGGTTCCCCCTACAATGAGCAGTTCTTC.

This clone occurred once. This rearrangement joins TRBV13 to TRBJ1-1; D is ambiguous. This CDR3 region has 14 residues. V was cut by 1 base and J by 1 base, with 7 bases left in between. Germline CDR1 is PRHDT and CDR2 is FYEKMQ (reference sequence). The DNA of the CDR3 is TGTGCCAGCAGCTTAGAACGGAGGAACACTGAAGCTTTCTTT. Translating it yields CASSLERRNTEAFF.

The chain is built from TRBV19 and TRBJ2-1, with 8 bases aligning to TRBD2. The J segment lost 6 bases and the V segment lost 2 bases, leaving 6 bases of the junction unmatched. Germline CDR1 LNHDA, CDR2 SQIVND (reference sequence). The CDR3 sequence is 15 residues long. The CDR3 region has the DNA TGTGCCAGTAGTATAATGGCGGGAGGTTTCAATGAGCAGTTCTTC. This gives the protein CASSIMAGGFNEQFF.

The CDR3 sequence is CASRYETVNQPQHF. DNA for the CDR3: TGTGCCAGCAGGTACGAGACAGTCAATCAGCCCCAGCATTTT. The V and J genes are TRBV25-1 and TRBJ1-5; D is possibly TRBD1 (5 bases). Trimming left V 6 bases short and J 3 bases short, with 12 bases between. The CDR3 has 14 amino acids. In germline, CDR1 is MGHDK, CDR2 SYGVNS. The entire variable domain, with the rest obtained from reference TRBV25-1 and TRBJ1-5, is as follows: EADIYQTPRYLVIGTGKKITLECSQTMGHDKMYWYQQDPGMELHLIHYSYGVNSTEKGDLSSESTVSRIRTEHFPLTLESARPSHTSQYLCASRYETVNQPQHFGDGTRLSIL.

The rearrangement links TRBV5-6 to TRBJ2-7; D remains unclear. CDR1 is SGHDT and CDR2 is YYEEEE in the germline V gene. The CDR3 loop spans 12 amino acids. Trimming pared 2 bases from V and 6 bases from J, leaving 9 bases between. CDR3 in DNA: TGTGCCAGCAGCTTCGGCCTCAGCGAGCAGTACTTC. Translation gives CASSFGLSEQYF.